A selection of T cell receptor beta chains follows, all from one sample in a study of blood T cells in healthy people across ages. TCRdb fed the 5' RACE reads into MiXCR, producing one record per CDR3 protein. The sample gives about 1.1 million distinct CDR3 sequences, more than 30% of which show up once; over 10% is in the top ten. Source material: blood. The origin of the receptors is a man younger than 30 in good health. Both conserved end residues are part of each CDR3. A D gene is named only where the DNA matches it firmly. Clone sizes are given selectively: once, few, many, or a class where the clone is expanded.

15	-	-	TRBJ2-5	TRBV10-3	TGTGCCATCAGTGAGTCAAGCAGCCTCCAAGAGACCCAGTACTTC	CAISESSSLQETQYF
14	TRBD2	few	TRBJ2-1	TRBV20-1	TGCAGTGCAAGAATAGCGGGGAGGCACAATGAGCAGTTCTTC	CSARIAGRHNEQFF
15	-	many	TRBJ1-2	TRBV4-2	TGTGCCAGCAGCCAAGAGGAACAGGGCTTGTATGGCTACACCTTC	CASSQEEQGLYGYTF
15	-	-	TRBJ1-1	TRBV7-3	TGTGCCAGCAGCCCCACGGGGATTGGCAGCCCTGAAGCTTTCTTT	CASSPTGIGSPEAFF
18	-	-	TRBJ2-3	TRBV9	TGTGCCAGCAGCTACACCCTTAGACTCGCCGGGGATACAGATACGCAGTATTTT	CASSYTLRLAGDTDTQYF
15	-	few	TRBJ2-7	TRBV9	TGTGCCAGCAGCCTCGGGGGAGGACAGAACTACGAGCAGTACTTC	CASSLGGGQNYEQYF
17	TRBD2	-	TRBJ2-1	TRBV29-1	TGCAGCGTTGAAGATCTCGAGACTAGCGGGGGGGTAAATGAGCAGTTCTTC	CSVEDLETSGGVNEQFF
10	-	-	TRBJ1-1	TRBV29-1	TGCAGCGCGGGAGTTAAGGAAGCTTTCTTT	CSAGVKEAFF
16	TRBD2	-	TRBJ2-3	TRBV7-9	TGTGCCAGCACCCCTGCCCTGGCGGGGGGCACAGATACGCAGTATTTT	CASTPALAGGTDTQYF
17	-	few	TRBJ2-1	TRBV14	TGTGCCAGCAGCCAAGATCTTGAGGGTTGGGGTTTCGATGAGCAGTTCTTC	CASSQDLEGWGFDEQFF
15	-	few	TRBJ2-1	TRBV6-6	TGTGCCAGCAGTCCCTCCCTGAGCTCCTACAATGAGCAGTTCTTC	CASSPSLSSYNEQFF
15	-	-	TRBJ2-5	TRBV10-3	TGTGCCATCAGTGGGTCAGGGCGGGGTATGGAGACCCAGTACTTC	CAISGSGRGMETQYF
9	-	-	TRBJ2-1	TRBV25-1	TGTGCCAGCAGTGAAGAGCAGTTCTTC	CASSEEQFF
15	-	-	TRBJ1-6	TRBV10-3	TGTGCCATCAGGGACACCGGCTCCTATAATTCACCCCTCCACTTT	CAIRDTGSYNSPLHF
12	TRBD2	few	TRBJ2-1	TRBV20-1	TGCAGTGGTCGGACTAGCGGCCATGAGCAGTTCTTC	CSGRTSGHEQFF
15	TRBD1	few	TRBJ1-4	TRBV4-2	TGTGCCAGCAGCCATCTGGACAGGGATAATGAAAAACTGTTTTTT	CASSHLDRDNEKLFF
13	-	-	TRBJ1-1	TRBV7-9	TGTGCCAGCAGCCCGGGGACGAACACTGGAGCTTTCTTT	CASSPGTNTGAFF
15	TRBD1	-	TRBJ2-4	TRBV10-3	TGTGCCATCAGTGAGGGACAGGGGGCCAAAAACATTCAGTACTTC	CAISEGQGAKNIQYF
13	TRBD1	few	TRBJ2-5	TRBV6-6	TGTGCCAGCAGGGGACAGGGCCAAGAGACCCAGTACTTC	CASRGQGQETQYF
13	-	-	TRBJ2-7	TRBV2	TGTGCCAGCAGTGAACTAGGGGGTAATGAGCAGTACTTC	CASSELGGNEQYF
15	-	-	TRBJ2-5	TRBV28	TGTGCCAGCAGCCCCCTCCGATACCTTCAAGAGACCCAGTACTTC	CASSPLRYLQETQYF
21	-	few	TRBJ1-5	TRBV6-4	TGTGCCAGCAGTGACTCGAGGGTCCACAATTCCTCTAGCGATAGCAATCAGCCCCAGCATTTT	CASSDSRVHNSSSDSNQPQHF
14	TRBD1	-	TRBJ2-1	TRBV9	TGTGCCAGCAATGACAGGGCGACCTACAATGAGCAGTTCTTC	CASNDRATYNEQFF
16	-	many	TRBJ1-2	TRBV7-3	TGTGCCAGCAGTAGAGACGGCGCCCGTGTCGCCTATGGCTACACCTTC	CASSRDGARVAYGYTF
11	-	few	TRBJ1-5	TRBV12-3/TRBV12-4	TGTGCCAGCACCTCAGTAGCGCCCCAGCATTTT	CASTSVAPQHF
16	-	-	TRBJ2-7	TRBV6-5	TGTGCCAGCAGTAGAACATCCCGCACCCTTTCCTACGAGCAGTACTTC	CASSRTSRTLSYEQYF
16	-	-	TRBJ1-5	TRBV20-1	TGCAGTGCTACCCAATTTAGGAGTAGTAGCAATCAGCCCCAGCATTTT	CSATQFRSSSNQPQHF
16	-	-	TRBJ2-4	TRBV21-1	TGTGCCAACAGCAAAGGGGGCAGGGAGGGCAAAAACATTCAGTACTTC	CANSKGGREGKNIQYF
15	-	-	TRBJ2-1	TRBV5-1	TGCGCCAGCAGACCGGACACAGGTCGGAACAATGAGCAGTTCTTC	CASRPDTGRNNEQFF
13	-	few	TRBJ1-4	TRBV20-1	TGCAGTGCTAGAGCGGACCATAATGAAAAACTGTTTTTT	CSARADHNEKLFF
11	-	few	TRBJ1-2	TRBV12-3/TRBV12-4	TGTGCCAGCAGTTTTTCTGTCGGCTACACCTTC	CASSFSVGYTF
20	TRBD1	-	TRBJ1-5	TRBV12-3/TRBV12-4	TGTGCCAGCAGTCCTAAGCGGGCAGGGGGCGAAGAAAATAGCAATCAGCCCCAGCATTTT	CASSPKRAGGEENSNQPQHF
16	TRBD2	-	TRBJ2-7	TRBV7-2	TGTGCCAGCAGCTTATCCCGCGCAGGGACTATCTACGAGCAGTACTTC	CASSLSRAGTIYEQYF
14	-	many	TRBJ2-3	TRBV5-1	TGCGCCAGCAGCTTGTCGGAGAGCACAGATACGCAGTATTTT	CASSLSESTDTQYF